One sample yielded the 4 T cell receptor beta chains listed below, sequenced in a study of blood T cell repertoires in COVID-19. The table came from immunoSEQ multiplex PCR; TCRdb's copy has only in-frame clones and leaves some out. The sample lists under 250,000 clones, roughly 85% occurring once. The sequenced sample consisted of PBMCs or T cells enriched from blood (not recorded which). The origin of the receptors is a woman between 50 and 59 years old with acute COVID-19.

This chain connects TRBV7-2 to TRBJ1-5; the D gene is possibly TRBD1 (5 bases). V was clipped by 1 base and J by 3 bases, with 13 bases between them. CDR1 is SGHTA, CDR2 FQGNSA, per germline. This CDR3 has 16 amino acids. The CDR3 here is CASSLGPGPTNQPQHF. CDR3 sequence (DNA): TGTGCCAGCAGCTTAGGGCCAGGGCCTACCAATCAGCCCCAGCATTTT.

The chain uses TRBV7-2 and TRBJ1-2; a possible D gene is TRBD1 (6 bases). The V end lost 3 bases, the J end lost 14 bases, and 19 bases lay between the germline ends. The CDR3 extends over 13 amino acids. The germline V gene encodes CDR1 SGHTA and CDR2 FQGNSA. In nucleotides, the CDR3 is TGTGCCAGCAGCTTGTCTTTGGGGGCTGCTCCGACCTTC. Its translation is CASSLSLGAAPTF.

For the CDR3, the DNA is TGCGCCAGCAGTGACTTGAATGAGCAGTTCTTC. Amino acids: CASSDLNEQFF. V usage is TRBV10-1 and J usage is TRBJ2-1, with D unclear. The CDR3 covers 11 residues. In germline, CDR1 is WNHNN, CDR2 SYGVQD (reference sequence). Trimming left V 3 bases short and J 7 bases short, with 4 bases between.

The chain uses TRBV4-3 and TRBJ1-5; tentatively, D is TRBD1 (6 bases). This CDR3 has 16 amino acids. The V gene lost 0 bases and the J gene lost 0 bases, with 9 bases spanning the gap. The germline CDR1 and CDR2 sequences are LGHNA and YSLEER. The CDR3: CASSQDWTVSNQPQHF. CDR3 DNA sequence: TGCGCCAGCAGCCAAGATTGGACAGTTAGCAATCAGCCCCAGCATTTT.